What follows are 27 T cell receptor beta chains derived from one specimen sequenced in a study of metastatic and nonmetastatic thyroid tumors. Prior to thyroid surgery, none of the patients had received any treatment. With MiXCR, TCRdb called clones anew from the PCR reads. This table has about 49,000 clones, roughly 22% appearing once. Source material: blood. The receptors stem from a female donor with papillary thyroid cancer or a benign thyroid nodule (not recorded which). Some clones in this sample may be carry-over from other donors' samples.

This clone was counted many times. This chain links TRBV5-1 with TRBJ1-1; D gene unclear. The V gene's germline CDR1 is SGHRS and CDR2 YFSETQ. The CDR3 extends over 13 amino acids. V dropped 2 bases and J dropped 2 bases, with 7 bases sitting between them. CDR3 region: CASSFGRNTEAFF. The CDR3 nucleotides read TGCGCCAGCAGCTTCGGCCGAAACACTGAAGCTTTCTTT.

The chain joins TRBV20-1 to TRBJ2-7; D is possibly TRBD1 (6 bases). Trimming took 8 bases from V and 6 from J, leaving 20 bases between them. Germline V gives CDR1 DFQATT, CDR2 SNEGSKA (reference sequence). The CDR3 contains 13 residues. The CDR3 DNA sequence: TGCAGTTGGGGGACATCGGGGAAGTGCGAGCAGTACTTC. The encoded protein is CSWGTSGKCEQYF.

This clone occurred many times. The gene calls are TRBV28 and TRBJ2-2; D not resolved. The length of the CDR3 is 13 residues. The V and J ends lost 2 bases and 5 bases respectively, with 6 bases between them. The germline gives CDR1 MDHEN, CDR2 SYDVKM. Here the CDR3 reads CASSLSQTGELFF. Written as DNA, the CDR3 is TGTGCCAGCAGTTTAAGCCAGACCGGGGAGCTGTTTTTT.

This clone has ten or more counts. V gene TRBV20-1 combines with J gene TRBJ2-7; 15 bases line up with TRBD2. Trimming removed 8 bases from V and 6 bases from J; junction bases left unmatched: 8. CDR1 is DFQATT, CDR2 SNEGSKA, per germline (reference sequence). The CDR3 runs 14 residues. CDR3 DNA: TGCAGTCGGACTAGCGGGAGGGCCCGGGGCGAGCAGTACTTC. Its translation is CSRTSGRARGEQYF.

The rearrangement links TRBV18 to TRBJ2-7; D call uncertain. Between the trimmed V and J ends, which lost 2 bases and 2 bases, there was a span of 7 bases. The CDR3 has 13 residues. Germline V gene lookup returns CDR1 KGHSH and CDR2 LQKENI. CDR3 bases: TGTGCCAGCTCACCAGGGCAGACCTACGAGCAGTACTTC. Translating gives CASSPGQTYEQYF.

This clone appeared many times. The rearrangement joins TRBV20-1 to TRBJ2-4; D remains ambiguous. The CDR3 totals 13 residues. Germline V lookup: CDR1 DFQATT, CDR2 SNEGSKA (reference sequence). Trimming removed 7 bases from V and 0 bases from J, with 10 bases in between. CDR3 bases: TGCAGTGTGTTTGTGGAAGCCAAAAACATTCAGTACTTC. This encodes CSVFVEAKNIQYF.

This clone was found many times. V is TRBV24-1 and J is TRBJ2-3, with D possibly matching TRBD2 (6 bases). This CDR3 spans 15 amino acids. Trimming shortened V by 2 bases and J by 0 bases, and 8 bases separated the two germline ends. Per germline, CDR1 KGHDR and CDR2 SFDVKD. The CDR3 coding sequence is TGTGCCACCAGTGATTGGACTAAAAGCACAGATACGCAGTATTTT. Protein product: CATSDWTKSTDTQYF.

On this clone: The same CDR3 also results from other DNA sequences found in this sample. CDR3 region: CSARYRVYSGNSYEQYF. The CDR3 DNA is TGCAGTGCTAGGTATCGGGTTTATAGCGGGAACTCCTACGAGCAGTACTTC. This chain joins TRBV20-1 and TRBJ2-7; TRBD2 agrees at 8 bases. Per germline, CDR1 DFQATT and CDR2 SNEGSKA (reference sequence). Losses at the gene ends were 3 bases for V and 0 bases for J; bases not matched to a gene: 13. The CDR3 is made up of 17 amino acids.

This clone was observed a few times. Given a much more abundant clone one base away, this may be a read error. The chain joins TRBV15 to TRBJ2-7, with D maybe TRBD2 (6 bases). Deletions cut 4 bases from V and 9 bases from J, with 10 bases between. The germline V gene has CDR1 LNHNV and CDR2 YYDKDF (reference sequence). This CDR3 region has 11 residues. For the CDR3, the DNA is TGTGCCACCAGCATACTCGGGGGGCAGTACTTC. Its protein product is CATSILGGQYF.

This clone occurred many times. CDR3 sequence (DNA): TGCAGCGTTAACCAGGGGTACACTGAAGCTTTCTTT. It specifies CSVNQGYTEAFF. The chain uses TRBV29-1 and TRBJ1-1; tentative D call: TRBD1 (6 bases). This CDR3 spans 12 amino acids. V was trimmed by 5 bases and J by 3 bases, leaving 10 bases between them. Germline loops: CDR1 SQVTM, CDR2 ANQGSEA.

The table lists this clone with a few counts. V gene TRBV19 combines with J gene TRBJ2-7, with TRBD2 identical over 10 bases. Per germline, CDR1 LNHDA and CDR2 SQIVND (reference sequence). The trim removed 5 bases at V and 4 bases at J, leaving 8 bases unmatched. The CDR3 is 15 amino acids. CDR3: CASSAWTSGVYEQYF. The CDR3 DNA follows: TGTGCCAGTAGTGCCTGGACTAGCGGAGTTTACGAGCAGTACTTC.

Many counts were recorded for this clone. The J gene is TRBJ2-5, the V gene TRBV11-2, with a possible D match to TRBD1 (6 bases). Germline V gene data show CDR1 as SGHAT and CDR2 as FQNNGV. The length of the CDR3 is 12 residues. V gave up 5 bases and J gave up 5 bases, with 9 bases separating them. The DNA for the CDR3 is TGTGCCAGCAGCCCCAGGGGTGAGACCCAGTACTTC. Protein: CASSPRGETQYF.

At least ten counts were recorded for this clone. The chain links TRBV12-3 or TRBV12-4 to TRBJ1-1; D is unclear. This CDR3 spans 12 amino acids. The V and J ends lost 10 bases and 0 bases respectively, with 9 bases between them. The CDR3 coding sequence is TGTGCCATACAGCACATGAACACTGAAGCTTTCTTT. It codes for CAIQHMNTEAFF.

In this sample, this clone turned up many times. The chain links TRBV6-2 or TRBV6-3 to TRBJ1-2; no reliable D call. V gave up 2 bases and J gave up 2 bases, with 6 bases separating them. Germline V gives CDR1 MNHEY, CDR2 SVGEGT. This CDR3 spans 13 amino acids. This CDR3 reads CASSYGLNYGYTF. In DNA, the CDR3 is TGTGCCAGCAGTTACGGACTCAACTATGGCTACACCTTC.

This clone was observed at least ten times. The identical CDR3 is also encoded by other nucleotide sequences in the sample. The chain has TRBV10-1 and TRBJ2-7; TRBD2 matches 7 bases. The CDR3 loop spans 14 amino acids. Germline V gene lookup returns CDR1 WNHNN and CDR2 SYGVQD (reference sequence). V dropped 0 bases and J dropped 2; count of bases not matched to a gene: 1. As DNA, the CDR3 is TGCGCCAGCAGTGAGTCTCGGGGGGCCTACGAGCAGTACTTC. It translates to CASSESRGAYEQYF.

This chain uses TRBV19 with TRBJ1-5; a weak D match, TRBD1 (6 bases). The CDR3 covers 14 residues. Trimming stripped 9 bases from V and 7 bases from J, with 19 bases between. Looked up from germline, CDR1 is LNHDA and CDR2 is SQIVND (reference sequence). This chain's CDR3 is CASDRDTLSQPQHF. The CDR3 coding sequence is TGTGCCAGCGACCGGGACACGTTGAGCCAGCCCCAGCATTTT.

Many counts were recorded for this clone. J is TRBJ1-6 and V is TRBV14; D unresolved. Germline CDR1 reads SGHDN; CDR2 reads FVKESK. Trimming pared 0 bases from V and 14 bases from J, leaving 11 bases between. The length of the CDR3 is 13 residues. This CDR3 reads CASSQDYYKSLHF. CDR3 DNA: TGTGCCAGCAGCCAAGATTATTACAAGTCCCTCCACTTT.

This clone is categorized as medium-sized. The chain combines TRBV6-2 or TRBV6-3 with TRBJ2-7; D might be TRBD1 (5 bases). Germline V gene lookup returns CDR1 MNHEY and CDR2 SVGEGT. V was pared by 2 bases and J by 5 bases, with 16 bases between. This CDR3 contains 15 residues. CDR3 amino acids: CASSYRQGFTDEQYF. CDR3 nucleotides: TGTGCCAGCAGTTACAGGCAGGGCTTTACCGACGAGCAGTACTTC.

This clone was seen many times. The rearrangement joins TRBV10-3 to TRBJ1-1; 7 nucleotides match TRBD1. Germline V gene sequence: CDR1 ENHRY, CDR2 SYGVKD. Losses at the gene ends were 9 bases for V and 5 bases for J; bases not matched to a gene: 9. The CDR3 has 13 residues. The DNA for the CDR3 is TGTGCCATTTTCCGGGACAGAGGTACTGAAGCTTTCTTT. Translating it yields CAIFRDRGTEAFF.

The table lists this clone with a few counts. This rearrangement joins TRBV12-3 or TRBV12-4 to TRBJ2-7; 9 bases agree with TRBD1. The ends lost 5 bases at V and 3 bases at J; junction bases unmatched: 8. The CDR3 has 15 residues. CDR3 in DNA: TGTGCCAGCAGTGCCGGGACAGGGAATGTCTACGAGCAGTACTTC. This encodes CASSAGTGNVYEQYF.

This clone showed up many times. CDR3 in amino acids: CASSASSGARTYEQYF. CDR3 DNA sequence: TGTGCCAGCAGCGCTTCTAGCGGAGCACGGACCTACGAGCAGTACTTC. The gene calls are TRBV9 and TRBJ2-7, with 7 bases lining up with TRBD2. CDR3 length: 16 amino acids. Germline-derived CDR1 and CDR2 are SGDLS and YYNGEE. V was pared by 3 bases and J by 2 bases, with 11 bases of the junction left unmatched.

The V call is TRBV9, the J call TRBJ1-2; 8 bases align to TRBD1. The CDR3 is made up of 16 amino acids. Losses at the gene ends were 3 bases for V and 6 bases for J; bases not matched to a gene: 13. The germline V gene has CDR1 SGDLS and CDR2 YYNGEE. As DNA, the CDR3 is TGTGCCAGCAGCGCAGGCCCATCGCAGGGGGCAGATGGCTACACCTTC. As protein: CASSAGPSQGADGYTF.

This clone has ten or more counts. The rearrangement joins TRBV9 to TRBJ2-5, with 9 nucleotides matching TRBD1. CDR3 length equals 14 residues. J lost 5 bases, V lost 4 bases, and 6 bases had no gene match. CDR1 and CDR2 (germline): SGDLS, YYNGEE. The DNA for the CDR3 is TGTGCCAGCAGCTCAGACAGGGGGTTCGAGACCCAGTACTTC. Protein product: CASSSDRGFETQYF.

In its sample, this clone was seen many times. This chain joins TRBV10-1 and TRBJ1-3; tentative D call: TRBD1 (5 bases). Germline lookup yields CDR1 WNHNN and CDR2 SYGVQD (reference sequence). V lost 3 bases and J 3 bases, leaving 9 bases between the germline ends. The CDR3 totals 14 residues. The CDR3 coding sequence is TGCGCCAGCAGTGACGGGGGGATTGGAAACACCATATATTTT. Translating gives CASSDGGIGNTIYF.

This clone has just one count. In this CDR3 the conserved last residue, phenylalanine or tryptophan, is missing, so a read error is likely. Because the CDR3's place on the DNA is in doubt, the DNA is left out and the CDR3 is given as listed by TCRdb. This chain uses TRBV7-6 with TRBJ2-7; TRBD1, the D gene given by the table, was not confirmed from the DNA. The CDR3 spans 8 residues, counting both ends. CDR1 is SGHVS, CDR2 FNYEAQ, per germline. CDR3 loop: CASSGPGQ.

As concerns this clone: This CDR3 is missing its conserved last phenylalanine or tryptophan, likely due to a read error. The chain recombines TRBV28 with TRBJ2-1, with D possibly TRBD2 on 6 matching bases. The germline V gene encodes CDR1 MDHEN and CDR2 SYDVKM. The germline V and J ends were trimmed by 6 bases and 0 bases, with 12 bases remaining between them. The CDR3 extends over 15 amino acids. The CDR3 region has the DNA TGTGCCAGCAGACGGGACTTGAGCTCCTACAATGAGCAGTTCTAC. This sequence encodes CASRRDLSSYNEQFY.

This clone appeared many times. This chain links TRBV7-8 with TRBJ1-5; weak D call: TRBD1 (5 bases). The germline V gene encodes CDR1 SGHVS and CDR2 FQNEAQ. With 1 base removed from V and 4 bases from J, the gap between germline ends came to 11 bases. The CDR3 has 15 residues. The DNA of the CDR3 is TGTGCCAGCAGCTTAGAGGGGCAGAATAATCAGCCCCAGCATTTT. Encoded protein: CASSLEGQNNQPQHF. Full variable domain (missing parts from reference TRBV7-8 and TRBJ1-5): GAGVSQSPRYKVAKRGQDVALRCDPISGHVSLFWYQQALGQGPEFLTYFQNEAQLDKSGLPSDRFFAERPEGSVSTLKIQRTQQEDSAVYLCASSLEGQNNQPQHFGDGTRLSIL.